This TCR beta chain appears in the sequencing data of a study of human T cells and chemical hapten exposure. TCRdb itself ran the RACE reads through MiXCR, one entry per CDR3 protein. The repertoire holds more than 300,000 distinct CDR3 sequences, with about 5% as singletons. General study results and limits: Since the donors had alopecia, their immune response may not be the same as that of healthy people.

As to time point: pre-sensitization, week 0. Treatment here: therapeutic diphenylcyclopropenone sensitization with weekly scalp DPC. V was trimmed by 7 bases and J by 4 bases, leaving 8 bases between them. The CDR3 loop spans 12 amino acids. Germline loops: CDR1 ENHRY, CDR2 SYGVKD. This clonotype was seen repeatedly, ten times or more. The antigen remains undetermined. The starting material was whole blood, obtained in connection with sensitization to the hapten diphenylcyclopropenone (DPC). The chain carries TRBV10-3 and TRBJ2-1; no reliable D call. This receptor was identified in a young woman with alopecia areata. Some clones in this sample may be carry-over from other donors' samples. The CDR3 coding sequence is TGTGCCATCAAAACAGAATACAATGAGCAGTTCTTC. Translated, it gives CAIKTEYNEQFF.